The present T cell receptor (beta chain) was sequenced within a study of T-cell reconstitution after alpha-beta-depleted transplantation in children. J gave up 4 bases and V 4 bases, and 1 base lay outside the gene matches. Germline V lookup: CDR1 SQVTM, CDR2 ANQGSEA. There are 14 residues in the CDR3. During its preparation, the TCRbeta library received unique molecular identifiers. TCRdb fed the PCR reads into MiXCR, producing one record per CDR3 protein. The data show approximately 390,000 distinct CDR3 sequences, with around 9.9% seen just once and approximately 5% held by the top ten. The genes are TRBV29-1 and TRBJ2-1; 13 nucleotides align to TRBD2. The origin of this receptor is a human donor who donated a stem cell graft to a child with acute myeloid leukemia. Sample: PBMCs from the stem cell graft donor, taken from the stem cell graft. DNA for the CDR3: TGCAGCGTTGGACTAGCGGGAGGTTACAATGAGCAGTTCTTC. Encoded protein: CSVGLAGGYNEQFF.